The present TCR beta chain was sequenced within a study of blood T cell repertoires in COVID-19. Study as a whole: Sites across the United States, Italy and Spain contributed samples from acute and convalescent COVID-19.

As handled by the study authors: How many nucleated cells were present was estimated from reference gene primer amplification. TCRdb's copy holds only in-frame clones and misses some; the assay was immunoSEQ multiplex PCR. From that table come the V and J calls and clone size; the DNA was used to work out D and trimming. The table includes 100,000 to 150,000 clones, 86% detected once. Sequenced input: peripheral blood. This receptor was taken from a woman in her 70s with COVID-19, enrolled during active disease.

The CDR3 is CATGRDTNYGYTF. The CDR3 DNA is TGTGCCACTGGTCGGGATACTAACTATGGCTACACCTTC. The genes are TRBV30 and TRBJ1-2; no reliable D call. V lost 8 bases and J lost 0, with 13 bases in between. CDR3 length: 13 amino acids. Germline CDR1 is GTSNPN and CDR2 is SVGIG (reference sequence).